This TCR beta chain was captured by sequencing in a study of chemoradiotherapy in HPV16-positive cancers. The CDR3 sequence is 13 residues long. Germline CDR1 is WSHSY and CDR2 is SAAADI. Deletions cut 7 bases from V and 0 bases from J, with 7 bases between. Profiling relied on immunoSEQ multiplex PCR, and the TCRdb table lists in-frame clones only, not all of them. The sample shows roughly 4,100 clones, 70% to 80% of them seen only once. Worth noting for this clone: The antigen remains undetermined.

Repertoires were sampled repeatedly during chemoradiotherapy. Study-level points and caveats: Better recurrence-free survival went with HPV-responsive T-cell expansion in HPV16-positive patients. Non-HPV-specific T cells did not expand in tumors during treatment, whereas candidate HPV-specific clones and E7-related motifs did. HPV-specific T cells were functionally defined from only a couple of HPV16-positive patients.

The chain joins TRBV10-2 to TRBJ1-5; D unresolved. The TCR originated in a human donor with HPV-associated anogenital cancer. The starting material was tumor tissue, obtained from a patient who underwent chemoradiotherapy. CDR3 coding DNA: TGCGCCAGCACAGCGGGTAGCAATCAGCCCCAGCATTTT. It yields the protein CASTAGSNQPQHF.